The T cell receptor beta chain under discussion was sequenced for a study of cytomegalovirus exposure and HLA in healthy donors. Overall study context: Approximately 190 million T cells yielded 100 million to 130 million unique TCR beta sequences, as an earlier analysis found.

This CDR3 is 18 amino acids long. V lost 5 bases and J lost 0, with 20 bases in between. Germline V gene data show CDR1 as LGHNA and CDR2 as YSLEER. The study, taken as a whole, reports: Compared with the approximately 700-donor mean, an Asian-associated ancestry cluster reportedly had fewer N-insertions, according to a later analysis. In an earlier analysis, most TCR beta V segments were productive about 87% or about 30% of the time.

The PCR ran on 60 Vbeta and 13 Jbeta primers. Data came from immunoSEQ multiplex PCR; TCRdb stores just in-frame clones and leaves some out. The profile shows over 100,000 clones, about 72% of them singletons. Regarding this clone: Its antigen is as yet unknown.

Sequenced sample: PBMCs. This receptor was obtained from a female donor in good health and CMV-seronegative. The V and J genes are TRBV4-3 and TRBJ2-1; D perhaps matches TRBD2 (6 bases). The CDR3 DNA sequence: TGCGCCAGCAGCTCCTCGCCATCTAGCGTGAGCTCCTACAATGAGCAGTTCTTC. Protein: CASSSSPSSVSSYNEQFF.